The 11 T cell receptor beta chains in this list originate from one sample, sequenced in a study of patients and donors after allogeneic stem cell transplantation. TCRdb passed the RT-PCR reads through MiXCR, listing each CDR3 protein once. The sample lists hundreds of thousands of distinct CDR3 sequences, under 20% seen once, with around 6.8% in the top ten. Sequenced input: blood, either unsorted or a sorted T cell fraction (not recorded which). These receptor sequences come from a human donor who was either an allogeneic HSCT recipient or a stem cell or donor lymphocyte infusion donor (not recorded which). It is not recorded whose cells these are; they may come from a transplant donor.

This chain connects TRBV18 to TRBJ1-2, with 8 bases identical to TRBD1. The CDR3 spans 15 residues. V lost 3 bases and J lost 8; bases outside the gene matches: 11. Per the germline V gene, CDR1 is KGHSH and CDR2 is LQKENI. The CDR3, as DNA: TGTGCCAGCTCACCCCAACGGACAGGGCCACGAGGCTACACCTTC. This codes for CASSPQRTGPRGYTF.

There are a few counts of this clonotype. The chain couples TRBV20-1 to TRBJ2-5; 8 bases match TRBD1. CDR3 size: 12 residues. Trimming removed 6 bases from V and 6 bases from J; junction bases left unmatched: 6. In germline, CDR1 is DFQATT, CDR2 SNEGSKA (reference sequence). In DNA form, the CDR3 reads TGCAGTGCAGACAGGGGCGGGAAGACCCAGTACTTC. It translates to CSADRGGKTQYF.

This clonotype was seen a handful of times. The rearrangement links TRBV5-1 to TRBJ2-1; the D call may be TRBD1 or TRBD2 (5 bases each). V lost 3 bases, J lost 12 bases, and 22 bases lay in between. Germline V lookup: CDR1 SGHRS, CDR2 YFSETQ. The CDR3 is 15 amino acids. CDR3 sequence reads: CASSSGTVYDVAQFF. In DNA form, the CDR3 reads TGCGCCAGCAGCTCGGGGACGGTTTACGACGTTGCGCAGTTCTTC.

This clonotype occurred a few times. The rearrangement uses TRBV6-5 and TRBJ1-1; TRBD1 agrees at 8 bases. This CDR3 is built from 19 residues. Germline CDR1 reads MNHEY; CDR2 reads SVGAGI. Trimming cost V 2 bases and J 1 base; bases outside gene matches: 15. This chain's CDR3 is CASSYVGRGQDLGNTEAFF. The CDR3 bases are TGTGCCAGCAGTTACGTTGGCAGGGGGCAAGACCTAGGGAACACTGAAGCTTTCTTT.

In this sample, this clonotype turned up a few times. This chain joins TRBV12-3 or TRBV12-4 and TRBJ2-1, with 10 bases that match TRBD2. V lost 6 bases, J lost 0 bases, and 11 bases stayed unmatched. There are 18 residues in the CDR3. CDR3 protein: CASRGGLAGESSYNEQFF. CDR3 in DNA: TGTGCCAGCAGGGGGGGGCTAGCGGGGGAAAGCTCCTACAATGAGCAGTTCTTC.

The rearrangement joins TRBV7-8 to TRBJ2-5, with TRBD2 identical over 8 bases. The CDR3 has 17 residues. Germline values: CDR1 SGHVS, CDR2 FQNEAQ. With V trimmed by 2 bases and J by 2 bases, 10 bases remained unmatched. The CDR3 reads CASSLFSGGHRQETQYF. The CDR3 region has the DNA TGTGCCAGCAGCTTATTTTCGGGAGGGCATCGGCAAGAGACCCAGTACTTC.

This clonotype was counted a few times. This chain joins TRBV18 and TRBJ2-2, with 7 bases fitting TRBD1. The V gene's germline CDR1 is KGHSH and CDR2 LQKENI. V was pared by 6 bases and J by 6 bases, with 7 bases of the junction left unmatched. The CDR3 covers 14 residues. The CDR3 DNA is TGTGCCAGCTCCGCGACAGGGTCTTCCGGGGAGCTGTTTTTT. This sequence encodes CASSATGSSGELFF.

This rearrangement joins TRBV20-1 to TRBJ1-2; D gene unclear. The CDR3 is made up of 15 amino acids. From germline, CDR1 is DFQATT and CDR2 SNEGSKA (reference sequence). V gave up 1 base and J gave up 4 bases, with 16 bases separating them. As DNA, the CDR3 is TGCAGTGCTAGAGGGTTGGAGCATCCAGCCTATGGCTACACCTTC. It codes for CSARGLEHPAYGYTF.

The V call is TRBV7-9, the J call TRBJ2-3, with D possibly matching TRBD1 (5 bases). Germline V lookup: CDR1 SEHNR, CDR2 FQNEAQ (reference sequence). The V end lost 2 bases, the J end lost 1 base, and 10 bases lay between the germline ends. The CDR3 is made up of 15 amino acids. Written as DNA, the CDR3 is TGTGCCAGCAGCTTAATAGAACAGGGCACAGATACGCAGTATTTT. Protein product: CASSLIEQGTDTQYF.

The chain recombines TRBV9 with TRBJ2-3; 9 positions agree with TRBD2. V gave up 0 bases and J gave up 10 bases; unmatched junction bases: 6. CDR1 is SGDLS and CDR2 is YYNGEE in the germline V gene. The CDR3 totals 14 residues. CDR3 in DNA: TGTGCCAGCAGCGTAGTAAGCGGGAGGCTCCCGCAGTATTTT. Residues: CASSVVSGRLPQYF. Full variable domain (missing parts from reference TRBV9 and TRBJ2-3): DSGVTQTPKHLITATGQRVTLRCSPRSGDLSVYWYQQSLDQGLQFLIQYYNGEERAKGNILERFSAQQFPDLHSELNLSSLELGDSALYFCASSVVSGRLPQYFGPGTRLTVL.

In this sample, this clonotype turned up many times. The chain employs TRBV3-1 and TRBJ2-1; D uncertain. Germline V lookup: CDR1 LGHDT, CDR2 YNNKEL (reference sequence). Trimming removed 0 bases at V and 0 bases at J, with 9 bases between. This CDR3 is built from 16 residues. The CDR3 region has the DNA TGTGCCAGCAGCCAAGATTCCGCCAGCTCCTACAATGAGCAGTTCTTC. Its translation: CASSQDSASSYNEQFF.